The 13 T cell receptor beta chains presented below share a single source sample, sequenced in a study of tumor and adjacent non-tumor tissue in lung cancer. No cell sorting was done before RNA was extracted from the tissue. The normal lung tissue was taken more than 3 cm from the tumor edge. Three rounds of nested PCR, following a modified ARM-PCR protocol, produced the TCRbeta library. MiXCR, run by TCRdb on the multiplex PCR reads, gives a single entry per CDR3 protein. The sample has more than 45,000 distinct CDR3 sequences, around 60% seen once; the top ten hold about 30%. Sequencing used distant non-tumor lung tissue. All receptors derive from a woman in her 70s with non-small cell lung cancer.

In this sample, this clonotype turned up many times. The chain has TRBV28 and TRBJ2-5, with 12 nucleotides matching TRBD1. Germline CDR1 and CDR2: MDHEN and SYDVKM. The V segment lost 6 bases and the J segment 4 bases; nucleotides outside the gene matches: 6. There are 15 residues in the CDR3. The CDR3 spells CASRDRDRGRETQYF. The CDR3 DNA is TGTGCCAGCAGGGACCGGGACAGGGGGCGAGAGACCCAGTACTTC.

As for this clonotype: A junction end diverges from the germline sequence, so it may reflect a read error. This chain connects TRBV5-1 to TRBJ2-7; 8 bases are shared with TRBD1. Per germline, CDR1 SGHRS and CDR2 YFSETQ. This CDR3 is built from 15 residues. The CDR3 region is CASSLGPGGGYELYF. In DNA, the CDR3 is TGCGCCAGCAGCTTGGGTCCAGGGGGCGGATACGAGCTGTACTTC. The whole variable domain, filled in from reference TRBV5-1 and TRBJ2-7, reads KAGVTQTPRYLIKTRGQQVTLSCSPISGHRSVSWYQQTPGQGLQFLFEYFSETQRNKGNFPGRFSGRQFSNSRSEMNVSTLELGDSALYLCASSLGPGGGYELYFGPGTRLTVT.

CDR3 bases: TGCAGTGCTATAGAAGGGGGGGGTTCGCAGACCCAGTACTTC. Its protein is CSAIEGGGSQTQYF. V and J are TRBV20-1 and TRBJ2-5; maybe TRBD2 (7 bases). CDR1 is DFQATT and CDR2 is SNEGSKA in the germline V gene (reference sequence). The CDR3 covers 14 residues. V lost 4 bases to trimming and J lost 6 bases, with 18 bases between them.

To note about this clonotype: A much bigger clone sits one base away, suggesting this may be a read error. The V call is TRBV24-1, the J call TRBJ2-7, with TRBD1 matching over 9 bases. CDR1 and CDR2 (germline): KGHDR, SFDVKD. The CDR3 totals 14 residues. CDR3 region: CVTSTGQGIHEQYF. CDR3 coding DNA: TGTGTCACCAGCACCGGACAGGGGATCCACGAGCAGTACTTC.

Regarding this clonotype: This may be a read error, as it is one base from a much larger clone. V is TRBV28 and J is TRBJ1-1, with D perhaps TRBD1 (5 bases). The V end was cut by 6 bases, the J end by 10 bases, with 12 bases between. CDR1 is MDHEN and CDR2 is SYDVKM in the germline V gene. CDR3 length equals 11 residues. CDR3 residues: CASRGDFGAFF. The CDR3, as DNA: TGTGCCAGCAGGGGGGATTTCGGAGCTTTCTTT.

Ten or more counts support this clonotype. The chain uses TRBV6-5 and TRBJ1-1; D is unclear. The CDR3 is made up of 12 amino acids. Germline assignment: CDR1 MNHEY and CDR2 SVGAGI. V lost 6 bases and J 4 bases, leaving 9 bases between the germline ends. CDR3 region: CASSPSSTEAFF. In nucleotides, the CDR3 is TGTGCCAGCAGCCCTTCCAGCACTGAAGCTTTCTTT.

This clonotype was detected a few times. CDR3 sequence: CASGTGPELPGELFF. As DNA, the CDR3 is TGCGCCAGCGGAACGGGACCGGAACTACCCGGGGAGCTGTTTTTT. The chain uses TRBV5-1 and TRBJ2-2; D is possibly TRBD1 or TRBD2 (5 bases each). V lost 7 bases and J lost 6, with 19 bases in between. This CDR3 comprises 15 residues. The V gene's germline CDR1 is SGHRS and CDR2 YFSETQ.

This clonotype was observed many times. The genes are TRBV21-1 and TRBJ2-1; TRBD1 reflects the table's D call only, with no check against the DNA. TRBV21-1 is shown as a pseudogene. The CDR3 sequence is 18 residues long. In DNA, the CDR3 is TGTGCCAGCAGCAAAGCCCACCGGGCCCCGGGACCGTACAATGAGCAGTTCTTC. Its protein is CASSKAHRAPGPYNEQFF.

In regard to this clonotype: One end of the junction varies from germline; a read error may be responsible. The chain uses TRBV7-9 and TRBJ2-1, with D perhaps TRBD1 (6 bases). Germline lookup yields CDR1 SEHNR and CDR2 FQNEAQ (reference sequence). The CDR3 spans 14 residues. The CDR3 reads CASSSPDSGNEQFF. The CDR3 DNA reads as TGTGCCAGTAGCTCCCCGGACAGCGGCAATGAGCAGTTCTTC. Together with reference TRBV7-9 and TRBJ2-1, the CDR3 gives the full variable domain: DTGVSQNPRHKITKRGQNVTFRCDPISEHNRLYWYRQTLGQGPEFLTYFQNEAQLEKSRLLSDRFSAERPKGSFSTLEIQRTEQGDSAMYLCASSSPDSGNEQFFGPGTRLTVL.

With respect to this clonotype: The germline gene is not matched at one end of the junction; a read error may be the cause. The chain joins TRBV12-3 or TRBV12-4 to TRBJ2-1, with D perhaps matching TRBD2 (6 bases). The length of the CDR3 is 11 residues. The CDR3 is CASSSMGGALF. DNA for the CDR3: TGTGCCAGCAGCTCCATGGGGGGTGCGCTCTTC.

For this clonotype: One junction end disagrees with the germline gene, perhaps due to a read error. V and J are TRBV10-2 and TRBJ1-1, with no clear D. From germline, CDR1 is WSHSY and CDR2 SAAADI. This CDR3 has 15 amino acids. The CDR3 loop is CASSEWSTMNAEALF. The CDR3 DNA reads TGCGCCAGCAGTGAGTGGAGCACTATGAACGCTGAAGCCTTATTT.

In the case of this clonotype: Mismatch with germline at one junction end may stem from a read error. This chain uses TRBV29-1 with TRBJ2-1; D call uncertain. The CDR3 covers 14 residues. Looked up from germline, CDR1 is SQVTM and CDR2 is ANQGSEA. The CDR3 coding sequence is TGCAGCGTCGAGCCAAGTTTTACCTACATTGAGCAGTTCTTC. This encodes CSVEPSFTYIEQFF.

The chain recombines TRBV12-3 or TRBV12-4 with TRBJ1-3; a weak D match, TRBD1 (5 bases). V was shortened by 9 bases and J by 3 bases, with 15 bases between the two germline ends. CDR3 size: 14 residues. CDR3: CARSGTSFGNTIYF. The DNA for the CDR3 is TGTGCCAGAAGCGGGACTTCTTTTGGAAACACCATATATTTT.